The 9 T cell receptor beta chains below come from one sample, sequenced in a study of T cell responses to AZD1222 COVID-19 vaccine. Assay: immunoSEQ multiplex PCR; the TCRdb copy retains only in-frame clones and omits some. The table records some 130,000 clones, more than 75% of them present only once. Material: peripheral blood, obtained on day 0 of AZD1222 vaccination. The receptors stem from an adult in good health.

The chain links TRBV27 to TRBJ1-3; D gene ambiguous. Trimming took 2 bases from V and 0 from J, leaving 5 bases between them. The germline CDR1 and CDR2 sequences are MNHEY and SMNVEV (reference sequence). The CDR3 is 14 residues long. The CDR3 DNA reads TGTGCCAGCAGTTTACAGAGCTCTGGAAACACCATATATTTT. It encodes CASSLQSSGNTIYF.

The chain uses TRBV19 and TRBJ1-5; D is possibly TRBD1 (6 bases). The CDR3 covers 16 residues. With 4 bases removed from V and 0 bases from J, the gap between germline ends came to 13 bases. In germline, CDR1 is LNHDA, CDR2 SQIVND (reference sequence). DNA of the CDR3: TGTGCCAGTAGTACCGGACAGCTTAATAGCAATCAGCCCCAGCATTTT. Its translation: CASSTGQLNSNQPQHF.

The chain combines TRBV4-2 with TRBJ1-1, with D hard to call. There are 17 residues in the CDR3. V lost 4 bases and J 1 base, leaving 19 bases between the germline ends. CDR1 LGHNA and CDR2 YNFKEQ come from the germline V gene. DNA of the CDR3: TGTGCCAGCAGCCGGCCTGTGGGTAGGAGTAGGAACACTGAAGCTTTCTTT. Translating gives CASSRPVGRSRNTEAFF.

In regard to this clone: The sample carries other DNA sequences with the same CDR3. This chain joins TRBV7-9 and TRBJ1-1; 8 nucleotides line up with TRBD1. The CDR3 loop spans 13 amino acids. Germline trimming cut 3 bases from V and 3 bases from J; bases unmatched to any gene: 0. CDR1 and CDR2 (germline): SEHNR, FQNEAQ (reference sequence). DNA of the CDR3: TGTGCCAGCAGCTTGACAGGGGACACTGAAGCTTTCTTT. Translating gives CASSLTGDTEAFF.

The V and J genes are TRBV7-3 and TRBJ2-3; D uncertain. CDR3 length equals 15 residues. CDR1 is SGHTA, CDR2 FQGTGA, per germline. Trimming took 4 bases from V and 5 from J, leaving 16 bases between them. The CDR3 bases are TGTGCCAGCAGCTCCAACCCGGTGACCAAAGATACGCAGTATTTT. This translates into CASSSNPVTKDTQYF. The variable domain in full, with the rest retrieved from reference TRBV7-3 and TRBJ2-3, is GAGVSQTPSNKVTEKGKYVELRCDPISGHTALYWYRQSLGQGPEFLIYFQGTGAADDSGLPNDRFFAVRPEGSVSTLKIQRTERGDSAVYLCASSSNPVTKDTQYFGPGTRLTVL.

The V call is TRBV9, the J call TRBJ1-2; no clear D gene. Germline CDR1 is SGDLS and CDR2 is YYNGEE. V was pared by 4 bases and J by 4 bases, with 8 bases between. The CDR3 is 12 residues long. DNA for the CDR3: TGTGCCAGCAGCACACGGGCCTATGGCTACACCTTC. This codes for CASSTRAYGYTF.

This rearrangement joins TRBV19 to TRBJ1-5; 7 bases map to TRBD1. The CDR3 totals 15 residues. Germline loops: CDR1 LNHDA, CDR2 SQIVND (reference sequence). Germline trimming cut 3 bases from V and 9 bases from J; bases unmatched to any gene: 11. The DNA of the CDR3 is TGTGCCAGTAGTATGGGGACAGCCATTAACCGGCCCCAGCATTTT. As protein: CASSMGTAINRPQHF.

This CDR3 reads CASSIQAVNTGELFF. The DNA for the CDR3 is TGTGCCAGTAGTATACAGGCTGTTAACACCGGGGAGCTGTTTTTT. The V call is TRBV19, the J call TRBJ2-2; unclear D gene. This CDR3 is 15 amino acids long. The V gene's germline CDR1 is LNHDA and CDR2 SQIVND (reference sequence). V was pared by 2 bases and J by 2 bases, with 9 bases between.

This chain links TRBV5-4 with TRBJ2-5; a possible D gene is TRBD2 (6 bases). V dropped 4 bases and J dropped 3 bases, with 13 bases sitting between them. CDR3 length: 14 residues. Germline CDR1 and CDR2: SGHNT and YYREEE (reference sequence). The CDR3 protein is CASSVGTSKETQYF. In nucleotides, the CDR3 is TGTGCCAGCAGCGTAGGGACTTCCAAAGAGACCCAGTACTTC.